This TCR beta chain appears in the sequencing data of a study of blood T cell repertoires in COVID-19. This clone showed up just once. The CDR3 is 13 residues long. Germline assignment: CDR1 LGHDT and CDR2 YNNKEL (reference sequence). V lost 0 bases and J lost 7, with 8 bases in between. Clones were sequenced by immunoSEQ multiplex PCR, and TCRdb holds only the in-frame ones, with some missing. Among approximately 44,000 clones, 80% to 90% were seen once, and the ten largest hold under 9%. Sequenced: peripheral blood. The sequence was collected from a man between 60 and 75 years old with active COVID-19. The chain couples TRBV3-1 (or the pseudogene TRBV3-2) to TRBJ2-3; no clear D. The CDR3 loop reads CASSQDRGNTQYF. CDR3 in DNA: TGTGCCAGCAGCCAAGATCGAGGTAATACGCAGTATTTT.